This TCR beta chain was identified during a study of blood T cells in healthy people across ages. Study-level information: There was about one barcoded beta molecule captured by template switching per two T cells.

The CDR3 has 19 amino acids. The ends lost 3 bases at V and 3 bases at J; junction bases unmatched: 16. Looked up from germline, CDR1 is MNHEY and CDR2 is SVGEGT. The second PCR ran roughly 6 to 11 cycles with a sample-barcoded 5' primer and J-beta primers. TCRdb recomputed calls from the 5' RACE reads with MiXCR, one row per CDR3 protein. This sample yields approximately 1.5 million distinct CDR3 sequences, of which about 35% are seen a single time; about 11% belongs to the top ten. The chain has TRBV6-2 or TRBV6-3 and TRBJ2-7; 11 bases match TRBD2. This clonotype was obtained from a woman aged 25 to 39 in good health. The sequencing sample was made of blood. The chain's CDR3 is CASSYNPARTSGYDYEQYF. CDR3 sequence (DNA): TGTGCCAGCAGTTATAACCCCGCCAGGACTAGCGGGTATGACTACGAGCAGTACTTC.